This record looks at one TCR beta chain sequence and its context. One end of the junction fails to match germline, which may point to a read error. The data stem from a study of tumor and adjacent non-tumor tissue in lung cancer. Study in general: The patients, some ten men and five or six women, were roughly 31 to 80 with stage I to III disease.

The library came from three nested PCR rounds adapted from ARM-PCR protocols. TCRdb re-analysed the multiplex PCR reads in MiXCR, keeping a single row per CDR3 protein. The sample lists roughly 75,000 distinct CDR3 sequences, roughly 73% occurring once. No cell sorting was done before RNA was extracted from the tissue. The material sequenced was lung tumor tissue. This TCR was recovered from a woman between 45 and 60 years old with non-small cell lung cancer.

CDR3 protein: CASSKTGGERFF. The DNA for the CDR3 is TGTGCCAGCAGCAAAACAGGGGGTGAGCGGTTCTTC. The V and J genes are TRBV12-3 or TRBV12-4 and TRBJ2-1, with 8 bases lining up with TRBD1. CDR3 length equals 12 residues.